The 31 T cell receptor beta chains given below trace back to one sample, sequenced in a study of shared clonotypes between healthy human individuals. Some clones are missing from TCRdb's copy, which holds only in-frame ones; the method was immunoSEQ multiplex PCR. The data hold 950,000 to 1,300,000 clones, with around four fifths observed a single time. Sequencing input: memory CD4+ T cells sorted from blood. The sample's subset: CD45RA-negative fraction. These receptors came from a man younger than 30 in good health.

The CDR3 nucleotides are TGTGCCAGCAGCCCCTCAGGGACCGAGGGCTACACCTTC. As protein: CASSPSGTEGYTF. The rearrangement links TRBV7-2 to TRBJ1-2; possibly TRBD1 for D (5 bases). Germline-derived CDR1 and CDR2 are SGHTA and FQGNSA. Trimming pared 5 bases from V and 8 bases from J, leaving 15 bases between. The CDR3 has 13 residues.

The chain joins TRBV11-2 to TRBJ1-1, with unresolved D. The length of the CDR3 is 17 residues. V gave up 0 bases and J gave up 13 bases, with 27 bases separating them. Per the germline V gene, CDR1 is SGHAT and CDR2 is FQNNGV. CDR3 residues: CASSLDFDLGRPRKGFF. DNA of the CDR3: TGTGCCAGCAGCTTAGATTTTGATCTAGGCAGGCCCCGAAAGGGTTTCTTT.

The V call is TRBV6-5, the J call TRBJ1-5; a possible D gene is TRBD1 (6 bases). V lost 6 bases and J lost 0, with 12 bases in between. The CDR3 length is 15 residues. The germline V gene has CDR1 MNHEY and CDR2 SVGAGI. DNA for the CDR3: TGTGCCAGCAGGCGGACAGCCGATAGCAATCAGCCCCAGCATTTT. Amino acid sequence: CASRRTADSNQPQHF.

This clone was recorded many times. The chain carries TRBV27 and TRBJ2-2, with 9 bases that match TRBD2. The CDR3 has 14 residues. Per the germline V gene, CDR1 is MNHEY and CDR2 is SMNVEV (reference sequence). Germline trimming cut 4 bases from V and 4 bases from J; bases unmatched to any gene: 1. The CDR3 DNA follows: TGTGCCAGCAGTTGGGGACTAGCCACCGGGGAGCTGTTTTTT. It is translated as CASSWGLATGELFF.

A note on this clone: This specimen includes other DNA sequences encoding the same CDR3. The CDR3, as DNA: TGTGCCAGTAGTATAGGCCAGGGGGTCTACGAGCAGTACTTC. Residues: CASSIGQGVYEQYF. This chain uses TRBV19 with TRBJ2-7; 7 bases agree with TRBD1. Germline CDR1 and CDR2: LNHDA and SQIVND (reference sequence). The J segment lost 3 bases and the V segment lost 1 base, leaving 3 bases of the junction unmatched. The CDR3 runs 14 residues.

The CDR3 protein is CASSLTGGSTGELFF. The DNA of the CDR3 is TGTGCCAGCAGCTTAACGGGGGGCAGCACCGGGGAGCTGTTTTTT. The rearrangement links TRBV7-9 to TRBJ2-2; D perhaps matches TRBD2 (7 bases). Germline CDR1 reads SEHNR; CDR2 reads FQNEAQ (reference sequence). The CDR3 is made up of 15 amino acids. Trimming pared 2 bases from V and 4 bases from J, leaving 11 bases between.

This clone was counted between two and nine times. This chain links TRBV5-1 with TRBJ1-3, with D perhaps TRBD1 (5 bases). Germline CDR1 SGHRS, CDR2 YFSETQ. The length of the CDR3 is 19 residues. Trimming removed 3 bases from V and 4 bases from J, with 26 bases in between. CDR3 nucleotide sequence: TGCGCCAGCAGCTCCGCAGGCGGAGGGGTAGGACCGGAAGGAAACACCATATATTTT. Protein: CASSSAGGGVGPEGNTIYF.

The chain carries TRBV7-8 and TRBJ2-7, with TRBD1 matching 7 bases. This CDR3 has 15 amino acids. Unmatched junction bases numbered 11, after V lost 5 bases and J lost 4 bases. The germline V gene encodes CDR1 SGHVS and CDR2 FQNEAQ. The CDR3 region is CASSPWTGMGYEQYF. The CDR3 nucleotides are TGTGCCAGCAGCCCTTGGACAGGAATGGGGTACGAGCAGTACTTC.

The rearrangement joins TRBV7-9 to TRBJ2-4; 8 positions match TRBD1. J lost 6 bases, V lost 1 base, and 8 bases had no gene match. The CDR3 is 16 residues long. In germline, CDR1 is SEHNR, CDR2 FQNEAQ (reference sequence). DNA for the CDR3: TGTGCCAGCAGCTTAGGACAGGGGCGCGCCGCAAACATTCAGTACTTC. Protein: CASSLGQGRAANIQYF.

This clone has more than one count but fewer than ten. The V call is TRBV18, the J call TRBJ1-1; D gene ambiguous. This CDR3 has 12 residues. The germline V gene encodes CDR1 KGHSH and CDR2 LQKENI. Trimming removed 2 bases from V and 7 bases from J, with 8 bases in between. In nucleotides, the CDR3 is TGTGCCAGCTCACCAGAGCCGATTGAAGCTTTCTTT. This sequence encodes CASSPEPIEAFF.

This clone was observed a single time. The chain's CDR3 is CASSAGGTYNEQFF. The CDR3 DNA reads TGTGCCAGCAGTGCAGGGGGGACCTACAATGAGCAGTTCTTC. The V call is TRBV25-1, the J call TRBJ2-1; perhaps TRBD1 as D (7 bases). Germline values: CDR1 MGHDK, CDR2 SYGVNS. The ends were cut back, 4 bases at V and 2 bases at J, with 9 bases in the middle. The CDR3 has 14 amino acids.

This chain joins TRBV18 and TRBJ2-7, with 9 bases aligning to TRBD1. The CDR3 runs 14 residues. J gave up 5 bases and V 4 bases, and 6 bases lay outside the gene matches. Looked up from germline, CDR1 is KGHSH and CDR2 is LQKENI. The CDR3 bases are TGTGCCAGCTCACTACCCGGGACAGGGAACGAGCAGTACTTC. Translation: CASSLPGTGNEQYF.

This sequence joins TRBV7-9 and TRBJ1-5; a possible D gene is TRBD1 (6 bases). Trimming left V 1 base short and J 8 bases short, with 15 bases between. Per germline, CDR1 SEHNR and CDR2 FQNEAQ (reference sequence). The CDR3 runs to 15 residues. The CDR3 is CASSLGRQGKEPQHF. CDR3 nucleotides: TGTGCCAGCAGCTTAGGTCGCCAGGGGAAGGAGCCCCAGCATTTT.

This clone has at least ten counts. J is TRBJ2-7 and V is TRBV9; maybe TRBD1 (5 bases). V dropped 3 bases and J dropped 6 bases, with 7 bases sitting between them. The CDR3 has 11 amino acids. Per germline, CDR1 SGDLS and CDR2 YYNGEE. The CDR3 region has the DNA TGTGCCAGCAGCGCAGGGTTCGAGCAGTACTTC. It translates to CASSAGFEQYF.

The genes are TRBV11-3 and TRBJ2-2, with 8 bases identical to TRBD1. CDR3 size: 15 residues. After removal of 5 bases from V and 4 bases from J, the junction contained 6 bases not matched to a gene. Germline CDR1 reads SGHNT; CDR2 reads YENEEA. CDR3 DNA sequence: TGTGCCAGCAGCCCGACAGGGGTGGGCACCGGGGAGCTGTTTTTT. Translating it yields CASSPTGVGTGELFF.

This clone was seen just once. V and J are TRBV2 and TRBJ2-7; D is possibly TRBD2 (6 bases). The CDR3 is 13 amino acids. Germline CDR1 reads SNHLY; CDR2 reads FYNNEI. V was cut by 5 bases and J by 3 bases, with 11 bases left in between. This CDR3 reads CASSPGTGYEQYF. For the CDR3, the DNA is TGTGCCAGCAGTCCGGGGACTGGCTACGAGCAGTACTTC.

This clone was seen only once. The chain is built from TRBV5-4 and TRBJ1-1, with a possible D match to TRBD1 (5 bases). The CDR3 sequence is 14 residues long. V lost 4 bases, J lost 5 bases, and 15 bases lay in between. CDR1 is SGHNT, CDR2 YYREEE, per germline (reference sequence). CDR3 protein: CASSETGATTEAFF. The CDR3 region has the DNA TGTGCCAGCAGCGAAACCGGGGCTACGACTGAAGCTTTCTTT.

The chain joins TRBV18 to TRBJ1-1; TRBD1 might be the D (5 bases). V was clipped by 4 bases and J by 0 bases, with 9 bases between them. Germline-derived CDR1 and CDR2 are KGHSH and LQKENI. The CDR3 has 14 amino acids. The CDR3 sequence is CASSLGAVNTEAFF. Written as DNA, the CDR3 is TGTGCCAGCTCACTCGGGGCGGTGAACACTGAAGCTTTCTTT.

The chain has TRBV11-2 and TRBJ1-4; D perhaps matches TRBD1 (5 bases). V was pared by 1 base and J by 1 base, with 10 bases between. The CDR3 runs 16 residues. In germline, CDR1 is SGHAT, CDR2 FQNNGV. CDR3 DNA: TGTGCCAGCAGCTTAGGGATTAGGGGAACTAATGAAAAACTGTTTTTT. It yields the protein CASSLGIRGTNEKLFF.

There are a few counts of this clone. The chain employs TRBV9 and TRBJ1-3; maybe TRBD1 (6 bases). Trimming removed 2 bases from V and 4 bases from J, with 13 bases in between. This CDR3 has 15 amino acids. Germline V gene lookup returns CDR1 SGDLS and CDR2 YYNGEE. This chain's CDR3 is CASSVSGALGNTIYF. CDR3 DNA: TGTGCCAGCAGCGTTTCAGGGGCACTCGGAAACACCATATATTTT. Together with reference TRBV9 and TRBJ1-3, the CDR3 gives the full variable domain: DSGVTQTPKHLITATGQRVTLRCSPRSGDLSVYWYQQSLDQGLQFLIQYYNGEERAKGNILERFSAQQFPDLHSELNLSSLELGDSALYFCASSVSGALGNTIYFGEGSWLTVV.

This clone appeared a few times. The chain links TRBV21-1 to TRBJ1-5. TRBV21-1 is annotated as a pseudogene. The CDR3 is 15 amino acids. CDR3 coding DNA: TGTGCCAGCAGCAAAGAAGAGTATAGCAATCAGCCCCAGCATTTT. Translation gives CASSKEEYSNQPQHF.

This clone has more than one count but fewer than ten. This chain joins TRBV7-3 and TRBJ1-1; D may be TRBD1 (5 bases). The ends were cut back, 5 bases at V and 11 bases at J, with 18 bases in the middle. The CDR3 spans 13 residues. Germline V gene data show CDR1 as SGHTA and CDR2 as FQGTGA. The CDR3: CASSPSRAGRAFF. The CDR3 DNA reads TGTGCCAGCAGCCCCTCTAGGGCAGGGCGCGCTTTCTTT.

For this clone: This sample includes further DNA sequences coding for the same CDR3. The rearrangement joins TRBV7-9 to TRBJ2-3; TRBD2 agrees at 14 bases. This CDR3 spans 17 amino acids. Looked up from germline, CDR1 is SEHNR and CDR2 is FQNEAQ (reference sequence). J was trimmed by 4 bases and V by 1 base; bases with no gene match: 4. The CDR3 spells CASSLGLAGGPADTQYF. The CDR3 nucleotides are TGTGCCAGCAGCTTAGGACTAGCGGGAGGGCCGGCAGATACGCAGTATTTT.

The J gene is TRBJ1-1, the V gene TRBV27; D not resolved. The CDR3 is 13 amino acids. Germline CDR1 reads MNHEY; CDR2 reads SMNVEV (reference sequence). The ends were cut back, 10 bases at V and 0 bases at J, with 12 bases in the middle. CDR3: CATRYSLNTEAFF. Here the CDR3 DNA reads TGTGCCACTCGCTACAGCCTGAACACTGAAGCTTTCTTT.

The chain is built from TRBV6-1 and TRBJ1-6; perhaps TRBD1 as D (5 bases). Germline CDR1 and CDR2: MNHNS and SASEGT. The CDR3 spans 13 residues. V was cut by 8 bases and J by 8 bases, with 13 bases left in between. The CDR3 sequence is CASSFGADSPLHF. As DNA, the CDR3 is TGTGCCAGCTCCTTTGGGGCGGATTCACCCCTCCACTTT.

This clone was found many times. The same CDR3 also results from other DNA sequences found in this sample. The chain recombines TRBV4-3 with TRBJ2-4, with TRBD1 as a possible D gene (5 bases). The V gene's germline CDR1 is LGHNA and CDR2 YSLEER. Trimming shortened V by 0 bases and J by 1 base, and 16 bases separated the two germline ends. This CDR3 comprises 18 residues. The CDR3 coding sequence is TGCGCCAGCAGCCAAGATCTAAGTATCCAGGGCGCCAAAAACATTCAGTACTTC. It yields the protein CASSQDLSIQGAKNIQYF.

This sequence joins TRBV18 and TRBJ2-4, with 7 nucleotides matching TRBD1. After removal of 3 bases from V and 5 bases from J, the junction contained 7 bases not matched to a gene. In germline, CDR1 is KGHSH, CDR2 LQKENI. This CDR3 is built from 15 residues. CDR3 sequence: CASSPGTAQQNIQYF. As DNA, the CDR3 is TGTGCCAGCTCACCCGGGACAGCGCAACAAAACATTCAGTACTTC. Full variable domain (missing parts from reference TRBV18 and TRBJ2-4): NAGVMQNPRHLVRRRGQEARLRCSPMKGHSHVYWYRQLPEEGLKFMVYLQKENIIDESGMPKERFSAEFPKEGPSILRIQQVVRGDSAAYFCASSPGTAQQNIQYFGAGTRLSVL.

This chain joins TRBV6-1 and TRBJ2-7; 9 positions match TRBD1. CDR1 is MNHNS, CDR2 SASEGT, per germline. This CDR3 is 16 amino acids long. The junction had 6 bases not matched to a gene; V was cut back by 1 base and J by 2 bases. CDR3 region: CASSEVDRGYPYEQYF. The CDR3 region has the DNA TGTGCCAGCAGTGAAGTCGACAGGGGGTACCCCTACGAGCAGTACTTC.

The rearrangement links TRBV10-2 to TRBJ2-1; 10 bases align to TRBD2. Looked up from germline, CDR1 is WSHSY and CDR2 is SAAADI. With V trimmed by 2 bases and J by 9 bases, 13 bases remained unmatched. This CDR3 region has 17 residues. This CDR3 is CASSEDFVLAGVGEQFF. CDR3 in DNA: TGCGCCAGCAGTGAGGATTTCGTCCTAGCGGGAGTAGGTGAGCAGTTCTTC.

The rearrangement links TRBV10-3 to TRBJ2-7; TRBD1 matches 8 bases. CDR1 ENHRY and CDR2 SYGVKD come from the germline V gene. V gave up 4 bases and J gave up 2 bases; unmatched junction bases: 7. This CDR3 has 15 residues. In nucleotides, the CDR3 is TGTGCCATCAGTGCAGGGGGCGCGAGCGCCTACGAGCAGTACTTC. Its translation: CAISAGGASAYEQYF.

Note on this clone: Other DNA sequences in the sample encode the same CDR3. The genes are TRBV7-9 and TRBJ2-1; a weak D match, TRBD1 (6 bases). Deletions cut 2 bases from V and 4 bases from J, with 9 bases between. Germline V gene lookup returns CDR1 SEHNR and CDR2 FQNEAQ (reference sequence). CDR3 size: 14 residues. In nucleotides, the CDR3 is TGTGCCAGCAGCTTATCAGGGGTATACAATGAGCAGTTCTTC. Protein product: CASSLSGVYNEQFF.